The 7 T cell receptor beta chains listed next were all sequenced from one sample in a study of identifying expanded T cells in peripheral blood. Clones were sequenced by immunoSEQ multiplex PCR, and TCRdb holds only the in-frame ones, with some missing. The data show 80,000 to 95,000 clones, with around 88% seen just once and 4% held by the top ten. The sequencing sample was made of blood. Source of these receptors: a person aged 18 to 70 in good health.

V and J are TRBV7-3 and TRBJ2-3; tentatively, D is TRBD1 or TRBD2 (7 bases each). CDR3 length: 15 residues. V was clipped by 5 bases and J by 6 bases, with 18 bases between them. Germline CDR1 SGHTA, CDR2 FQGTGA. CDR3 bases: TGTGCCAGCAGCCCATCAGGGGGGGGCCACGATACGCAGTATTTT. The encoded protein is CASSPSGGGHDTQYF.

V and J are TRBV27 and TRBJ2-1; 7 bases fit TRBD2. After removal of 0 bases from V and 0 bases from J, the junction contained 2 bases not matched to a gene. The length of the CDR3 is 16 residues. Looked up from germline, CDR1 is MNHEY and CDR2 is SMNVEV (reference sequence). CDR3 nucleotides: TGTGCCAGCAGTTTATCGGGCGGGAGCTCCTACAATGAGCAGTTCTTC. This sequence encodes CASSLSGGSSYNEQFF.

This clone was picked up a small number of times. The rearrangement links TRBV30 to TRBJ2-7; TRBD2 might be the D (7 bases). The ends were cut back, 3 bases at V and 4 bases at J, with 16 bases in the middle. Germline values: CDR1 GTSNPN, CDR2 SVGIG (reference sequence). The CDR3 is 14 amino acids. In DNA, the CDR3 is TGTGCCTGGAGGGAGGGAGGGGGAGCTTACGAGCAGTACTTC. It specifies CAWREGGGAYEQYF.

CDR3 loop: CASSKGGRVGEQYF. DNA of the CDR3: TGTGCCAGCAGCAAAGGGGGGAGGGTTGGCGAGCAGTACTTC. V gene TRBV7-2 combines with J gene TRBJ2-7, with a possible D match to TRBD2 (7 bases). This CDR3 has 14 amino acids. V lost 5 bases and J lost 6, with 17 bases in between. The germline gives CDR1 SGHTA, CDR2 FQGNSA.

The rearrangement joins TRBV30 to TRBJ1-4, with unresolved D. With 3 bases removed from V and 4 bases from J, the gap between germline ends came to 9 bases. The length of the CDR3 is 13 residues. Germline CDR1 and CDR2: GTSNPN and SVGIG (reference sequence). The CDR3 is CAWSKNDNEKLFF. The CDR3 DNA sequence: TGTGCCTGGAGCAAGAACGATAATGAAAAACTGTTTTTT.

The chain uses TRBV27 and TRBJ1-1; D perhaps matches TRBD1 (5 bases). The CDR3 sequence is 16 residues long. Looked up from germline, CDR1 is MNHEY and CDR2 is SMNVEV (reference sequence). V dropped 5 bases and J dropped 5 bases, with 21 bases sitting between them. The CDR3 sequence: CASSDAGTLVGTEAFF. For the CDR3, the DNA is TGTGCCAGCAGTGACGCTGGGACGCTCGTGGGGACTGAAGCTTTCTTT.

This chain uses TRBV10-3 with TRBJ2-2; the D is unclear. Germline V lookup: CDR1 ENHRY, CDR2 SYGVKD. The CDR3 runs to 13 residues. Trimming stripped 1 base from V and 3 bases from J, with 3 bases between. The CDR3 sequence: CAISEYHTGELFF. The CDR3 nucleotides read TGTGCCATCAGTGAGTACCACACCGGGGAGCTGTTTTTT.